This TCR beta chain was captured in a study of cytomegalovirus exposure and HLA in healthy donors. Study background: Of a few hundred genotyped donors, 70% to 85% clustered with self-reported Caucasian donors.

Deletions cut 9 bases from V and 0 bases from J, with 14 bases between. The CDR3 totals 15 residues. Germline CDR1 and CDR2: MNHEY and SVGAGI. The donors were healthy bone marrow donors. The study's findings and limits: Later examination showed HLA-associated TCR beta chains had greater clonal expansion than equally common others.

PCR amplification relied on 60 Vbeta primers (plus 13 Jbeta primers). Profiled with immunoSEQ multiplex PCR; TCRdb holds only in-frame clones, not every one. This table has around 100,000 clones, about 64% appearing once. About this clone itself: Antigen unknown.

J is TRBJ2-2 and V is TRBV6-5, with D uncertain. The sequence came from a man between 18 and 35 years old in good health and CMV-seropositive. Material: PBMCs. The DNA of the CDR3 is TGTGCCAGTCGGTGGAGACGGACGAACACCGGGGAGCTGTTTTTT. Protein sequence: CASRWRRTNTGELFF.